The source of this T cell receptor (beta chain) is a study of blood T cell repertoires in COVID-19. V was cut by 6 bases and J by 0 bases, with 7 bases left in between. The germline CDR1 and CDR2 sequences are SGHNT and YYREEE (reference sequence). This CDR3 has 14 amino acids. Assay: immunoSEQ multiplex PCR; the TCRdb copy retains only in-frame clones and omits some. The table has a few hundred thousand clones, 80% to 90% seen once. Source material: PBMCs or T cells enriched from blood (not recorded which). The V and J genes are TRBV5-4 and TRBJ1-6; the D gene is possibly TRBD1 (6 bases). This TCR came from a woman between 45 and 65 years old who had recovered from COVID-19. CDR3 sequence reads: CASTGDSYNSPLHF. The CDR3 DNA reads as TGTGCCAGCACAGGGGACTCCTATAATTCACCCCTCCACTTT. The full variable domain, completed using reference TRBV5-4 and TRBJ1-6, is ETGVTQSPTHLIKTRGQQVTLRCSSQSGHNTVSWYQQALGQGPQFIFQYYREEENGRGNFPPRFSGLQFPNYSSELNVNALELDDSALYLCASTGDSYNSPLHFGNGTRLTVT.